A selection of T cell receptor beta chains follows, all from one sample in a study of identical twins' blood T cells. In TCRdb, the 5' RACE reads were re-called with MiXCR into one record per CDR3 protein. The repertoire has a few hundred thousand distinct CDR3 sequences, 25% to 35% of them found once; the top ten carry roughly 6.1%. Sequenced input: PBMCs. The receptor source for this set is a woman aged 18 to 55 in good health. Each CDR3 is given with its conserved first and last residue. Fields, in order: CDR3 protein, V gene, clone size, CDR3 length, J gene. The size entry is marked missing in some rows and otherwise reads once, few, many or a size class.

CDR3: CSVLPWTTDTQYF
V: TRBV29-1
size: few
length: 13
J: TRBJ2-3

CDR3: CSARYVRGRAEAFF
V: TRBV20-1
size: many
length: 14
J: TRBJ1-1

CDR3: CASSQTPARGGFSTSDTQYF
V: TRBV4-1
size: NA
length: 20
J: TRBJ2-3

CDR3: CSARDQTEQYF
V: TRBV20-1
size: NA
length: 11
J: TRBJ2-7

CDR3: CASSLTPSSYEQYF
V: TRBV5-1
size: NA
length: 14
J: TRBJ2-7

CDR3: CSAMVETQYF
V: TRBV20-1
size: few
length: 10
J: TRBJ2-5

CDR3: CSARGEPSNYGYTF
V: TRBV20-1
size: few
length: 14
J: TRBJ1-2

CDR3: CASSPTQNTEAFF
V: TRBV11-2
size: NA
length: 13
J: TRBJ1-1

CDR3: CAGSPFDLFF
V: TRBV11-3
size: once
length: 10
J: TRBJ2-1

CDR3: CASSLAGMAEAFF
V: TRBV7-9
size: few
length: 13
J: TRBJ1-1

CDR3: CSARVTGTENIQYF
V: TRBV20-1
size: few
length: 14
J: TRBJ2-4

CDR3: CSAGRGDGYTF
V: TRBV20-1
size: NA
length: 11
J: TRBJ1-2

CDR3: CASRDYTDTQYF
V: TRBV5-1
size: many
length: 12
J: TRBJ2-3

CDR3: CSARGMLGLLPYEQCF
V: TRBV20-1
size: NA
length: 16
J: TRBJ2-7

CDR3: CASSDARENTEAFF
V: TRBV5-4
size: many
length: 14
J: TRBJ1-1

CDR3: CSVDLGYF
V: TRBV29-1
size: NA
length: 8
J: TRBJ2-3

CDR3: CSGGATADTQYF
V: TRBV20-1
size: few
length: 12
J: TRBJ2-3

CDR3: CASSLGDYSEQYF
V: TRBV11-2
size: NA
length: 13
J: TRBJ2-7

CDR3: CASSFRDSATNEKLFF
V: TRBV5-1
size: NA
length: 16
J: TRBJ1-4

CDR3: CAIGPGGKDYTGELFF
V: TRBV10-3
size: NA
length: 16
J: TRBJ2-2

CDR3: CSVESLTGDHYNEQFF
V: TRBV29-1
size: few
length: 16
J: TRBJ2-1

CDR3: CASSLIPGSNYGYTF
V: TRBV7-3
size: few
length: 15
J: TRBJ1-2

CDR3: CASKNFPGDTGELFF
V: TRBV2
size: NA
length: 15
J: TRBJ2-2

CDR3: CASSLLGGGPDTQYF
V: TRBV5-6
size: few
length: 15
J: TRBJ2-3

CDR3: CASSEYRVSSYNEQFF
V: TRBV18
size: NA
length: 16
J: TRBJ2-1

CDR3: CASSMGQTYTGELFF
V: TRBV5-1
size: NA
length: 15
J: TRBJ2-2

CDR3: CSARTGQAGGEQYF
V: TRBV20-1
size: NA
length: 14
J: TRBJ2-7

CDR3: CASSLGTGQRYNYGYTF
V: TRBV7-6
size: NA
length: 17
J: TRBJ1-2

CDR3: CASSVPHGKGVYNEQFF
V: TRBV25-1
size: NA
length: 17
J: TRBJ2-1

CDR3: CASSGGVRRGYGYTF
V: TRBV2
size: few
length: 15
J: TRBJ1-2

CDR3: CGVFRQGYEQYF
V: TRBV29-1
size: NA
length: 12
J: TRBJ2-7

CDR3: CAISESGTSGYTDTQYF
V: TRBV10-3
size: few
length: 17
J: TRBJ2-3

CDR3: CASSWVLAGPIGDGELFF
V: TRBV5-1
size: NA
length: 18
J: TRBJ2-2

CDR3: CASSLGVYGYTF
V: TRBV2
size: many
length: 12
J: TRBJ1-2

CDR3: CASKHGPGSNTGELFF
V: TRBV5-1
size: NA
length: 16
J: TRBJ2-2

CDR3: CASGALLLSYEQYF
V: TRBV2
size: NA
length: 14
J: TRBJ2-7

CDR3: CASSQDHEGHSAQHF
V: TRBV4-3
size: NA
length: 15
J: TRBJ1-5

CDR3: CSARGPAGVTDTQYF
V: TRBV20-1
size: few
length: 15
J: TRBJ2-3

CDR3: CSASYRALGSYGYTF
V: TRBV20-1
size: NA
length: 15
J: TRBJ1-2

CDR3: CASGLFTGVSNYGYTF
V: TRBV12-5
size: NA
length: 16
J: TRBJ1-2

CDR3: CASSQEGFNDPDRAEAFF
V: TRBV4-3
size: NA
length: 18
J: TRBJ1-1

CDR3: CARSARQMGADTQYF
V: TRBV7-2
size: NA
length: 15
J: TRBJ2-3

CDR3: CASSLNHGIYETQYF
V: TRBV7-2
size: NA
length: 15
J: TRBJ2-5

CDR3: CASSPPGLLYNEQFF
V: TRBV18
size: few
length: 15
J: TRBJ2-1

CDR3: CASSPPGGPNNEQFF
V: TRBV18
size: NA
length: 15
J: TRBJ2-1

CDR3: CASSSSGAITDTQYF
V: TRBV25-1
size: NA
length: 15
J: TRBJ2-3

CDR3: CASRRERTGDTQYF
V: TRBV2
size: NA
length: 14
J: TRBJ2-3

CDR3: CASSPTRVGYTF
V: TRBV28
size: few
length: 12
J: TRBJ1-2

CDR3: CASSRDGQGNYGYTF
V: TRBV3-1
size: many
length: 15
J: TRBJ1-2

CDR3: CASSSQREGYNEQFF
V: TRBV6-2/TRBV6-3
size: few
length: 15
J: TRBJ2-1

CDR3: CASSGFEENYGYTF
V: TRBV2
size: many
length: 14
J: TRBJ1-2

CDR3: CASSVAQTVNYGYTF
V: TRBV9
size: few
length: 15
J: TRBJ1-2

CDR3: CAIKTSGTRGQYF
V: TRBV10-3
size: NA
length: 13
J: TRBJ2-7

CDR3: CSEVSRTGGLPNTEAFF
V: TRBV20-1
size: NA
length: 17
J: TRBJ1-1

CDR3: CASTGLAGGYNEQFF
V: TRBV2
size: few
length: 15
J: TRBJ2-1

CDR3: CSTQQGYGTETFF
V: TRBV20-1
size: NA
length: 13
J: TRBJ1-1

CDR3: CASSPSLTFEYRTGELFF
V: TRBV7-2
size: NA
length: 18
J: TRBJ2-2

CDR3: CASSVRVEVNEQFF
V: TRBV27
size: NA
length: 14
J: TRBJ2-1

CDR3: CASSGRAVPNEQFF
V: TRBV9
size: NA
length: 14
J: TRBJ2-1

CDR3: CSVPGVWEQFF
V: TRBV29-1
size: NA
length: 11
J: TRBJ2-1